This T cell receptor (beta chain) derives from a study of blood T cell repertoires in COVID-19. Study summary: Spain, Italy and the United States supplied samples that represented acute and convalescent COVID-19. Sources were T cells, B-cell-depleted T cells, or PBMCs; the material itself was cDNA or gDNA.

Authors' methods: Quantification of nucleated cells was approximated via reference gene primer amplification. Assay used: immunoSEQ multiplex PCR; TCRdb lists only in-frame clones, some missing. That table furnishes V, J and clone size, whereas the DNA furnished D and trimming. The profile shows approximately 150,000 clones, roughly 89% of them singletons. What was sequenced was peripheral blood. The sequence was obtained from a woman aged 50 to 60 with active or convalescent COVID-19.

The CDR3 DNA reads as TGTGCCAGCAGGTTGGGGCCGACTAGCGGGGGGGCAGATACGCAGTATTTT. Translating it yields CASRLGPTSGGADTQYF. The chain uses TRBV2 and TRBJ2-3; 14 bases are a match to TRBD2. The CDR3 has 17 amino acids. The V and J ends lost 6 bases and 4 bases, in that order; junction bases with no gene match: 9. Germline lookup yields CDR1 SNHLY and CDR2 FYNNEI.